The source of this T cell receptor beta chain is a study of vaccination and CD4 T cells after COVID-19. Trimming took 3 bases from V and 2 from J, leaving 5 bases between them. The CDR3 is made up of 13 amino acids. Treatment denoted: roughly 10-day PBMC culture with coronavirus spike peptide pools or control peptides (ViraFEST assay). This clonotype has just one count. Antigen: not known. Cultured CD4+ T cells had their DNA profiled by the Oncomine TCR Beta short-read assay. A single record per CDR3 protein comes from TCRdb applying MiXCR to the PCR reads. Here the sample spans about 18,000 distinct CDR3 sequences, just under 80% being singletons.

This TCR was recovered from a human donor who received a COVID-19 vaccine. The specimen was CD4+ T cells from blood, cultured in vitro, collected after SARS-CoV-2 vaccination. V gene TRBV12-3 or TRBV12-4 combines with J gene TRBJ1-5; D gene unclear. CDR3 region: CASSFAGNQPQHF. CDR3 nucleotide sequence: TGTGCCAGCAGTTTCGCAGGCAATCAGCCCCAGCATTTT.